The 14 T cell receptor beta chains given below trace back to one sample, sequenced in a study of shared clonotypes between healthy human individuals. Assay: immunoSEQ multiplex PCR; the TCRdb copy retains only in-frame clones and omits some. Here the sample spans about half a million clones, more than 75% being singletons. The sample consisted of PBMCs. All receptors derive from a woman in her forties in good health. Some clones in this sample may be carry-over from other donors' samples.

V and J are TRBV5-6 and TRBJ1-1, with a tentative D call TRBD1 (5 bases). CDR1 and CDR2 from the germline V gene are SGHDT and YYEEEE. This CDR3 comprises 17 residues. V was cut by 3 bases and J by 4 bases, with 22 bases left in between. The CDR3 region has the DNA TGTGCCAGCAGCTCTAGATACAGGCTGGGGGGAGGCACTGAAGCTTTCTTT. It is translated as CASSSRYRLGGGTEAFF.

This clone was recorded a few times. The CDR3 spells CASSSPRASGYTF. The CDR3 nucleotides read TGTGCCAGCAGCTCACCAAGGGCCTCTGGCTACACCTTC. This chain joins TRBV5-4 and TRBJ1-2; no definite D call. Trimming took off 3 bases at V and 7 bases at J, with 13 bases between the two ends. CDR1 is SGHNT, CDR2 YYREEE, per germline (reference sequence). This CDR3 is 13 amino acids long.

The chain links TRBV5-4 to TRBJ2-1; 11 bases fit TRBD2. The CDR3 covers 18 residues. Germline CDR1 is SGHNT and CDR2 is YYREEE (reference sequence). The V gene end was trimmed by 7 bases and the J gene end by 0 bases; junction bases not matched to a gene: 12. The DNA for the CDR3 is TGTGCCAGCCCGGGGACTAGCGGAAGCGCATTCTCCTACAATGAGCAGTTCTTC. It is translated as CASPGTSGSAFSYNEQFF.

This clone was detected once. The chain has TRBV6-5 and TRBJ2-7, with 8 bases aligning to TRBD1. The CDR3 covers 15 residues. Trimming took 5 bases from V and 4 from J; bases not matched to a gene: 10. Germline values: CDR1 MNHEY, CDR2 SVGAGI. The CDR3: CASSQTGVGAYEQYF. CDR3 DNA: TGTGCCAGCAGTCAGACAGGGGTGGGGGCTTACGAGCAGTACTTC.

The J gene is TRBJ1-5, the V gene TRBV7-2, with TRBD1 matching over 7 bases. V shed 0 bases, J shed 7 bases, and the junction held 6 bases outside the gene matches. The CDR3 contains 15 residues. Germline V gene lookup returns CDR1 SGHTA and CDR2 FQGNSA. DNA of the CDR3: TGTGCCAGCAGCTTAGCAGGGGGCGCTAGACAGCCCCAGCATTTT. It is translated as CASSLAGGARQPQHF.

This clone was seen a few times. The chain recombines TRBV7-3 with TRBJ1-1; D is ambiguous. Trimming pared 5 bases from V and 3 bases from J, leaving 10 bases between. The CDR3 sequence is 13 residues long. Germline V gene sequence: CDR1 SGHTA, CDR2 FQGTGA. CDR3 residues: CASSEGTYTEAFF. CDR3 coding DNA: TGTGCCAGCAGCGAAGGCACCTACACTGAAGCTTTCTTT.

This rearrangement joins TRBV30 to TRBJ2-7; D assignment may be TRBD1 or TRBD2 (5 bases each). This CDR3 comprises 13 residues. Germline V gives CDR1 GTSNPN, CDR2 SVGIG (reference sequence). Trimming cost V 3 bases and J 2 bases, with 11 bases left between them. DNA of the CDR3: TGTGCCTGGAGGAGGGGATTCCCCTACGAGCAGTACTTC. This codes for CAWRRGFPYEQYF.

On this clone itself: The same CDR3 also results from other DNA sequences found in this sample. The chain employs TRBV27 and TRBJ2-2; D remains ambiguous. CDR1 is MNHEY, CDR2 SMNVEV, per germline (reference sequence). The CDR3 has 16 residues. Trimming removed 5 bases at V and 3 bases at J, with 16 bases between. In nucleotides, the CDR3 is TGTGCCAGCAGTCCCCGTCTAACCTTTGACACCGGGGAGCTGTTTTTT. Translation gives CASSPRLTFDTGELFF.

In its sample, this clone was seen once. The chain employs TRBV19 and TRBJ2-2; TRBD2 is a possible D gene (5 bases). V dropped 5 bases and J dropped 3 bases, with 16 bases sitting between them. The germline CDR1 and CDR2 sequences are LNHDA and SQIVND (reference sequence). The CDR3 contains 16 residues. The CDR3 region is CASSPPGSQDTGELFF. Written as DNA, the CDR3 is TGTGCCAGTAGTCCTCCGGGATCCCAAGACACCGGGGAGCTGTTTTTT.

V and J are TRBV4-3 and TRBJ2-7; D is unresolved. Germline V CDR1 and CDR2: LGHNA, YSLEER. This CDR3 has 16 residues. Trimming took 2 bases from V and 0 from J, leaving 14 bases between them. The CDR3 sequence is CASSQKSGRPSYEQYF. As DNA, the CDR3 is TGCGCCAGCAGCCAAAAGAGTGGCAGGCCCTCCTACGAGCAGTACTTC.

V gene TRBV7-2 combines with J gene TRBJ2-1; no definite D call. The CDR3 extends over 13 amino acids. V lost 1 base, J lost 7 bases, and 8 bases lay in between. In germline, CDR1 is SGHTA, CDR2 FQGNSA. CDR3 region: CASSLGSENEQFF. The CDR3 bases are TGTGCCAGCAGCTTAGGATCAGAGAATGAGCAGTTCTTC.

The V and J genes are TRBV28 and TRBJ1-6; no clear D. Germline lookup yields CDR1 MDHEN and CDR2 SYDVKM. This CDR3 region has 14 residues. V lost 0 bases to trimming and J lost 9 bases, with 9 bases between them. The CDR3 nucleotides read TGTGCCAGCAGTTTATGGACGAACCTTTCACCCCTCCACTTT. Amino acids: CASSLWTNLSPLHF.

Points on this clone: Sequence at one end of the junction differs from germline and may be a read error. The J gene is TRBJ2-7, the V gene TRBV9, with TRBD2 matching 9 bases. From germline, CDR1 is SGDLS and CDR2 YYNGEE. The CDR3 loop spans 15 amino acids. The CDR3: CASNVAGAYINEQYF. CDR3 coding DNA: TGTGCCAGCAACGTAGCGGGAGCCTATATCAACGAGCAGTACTTC.

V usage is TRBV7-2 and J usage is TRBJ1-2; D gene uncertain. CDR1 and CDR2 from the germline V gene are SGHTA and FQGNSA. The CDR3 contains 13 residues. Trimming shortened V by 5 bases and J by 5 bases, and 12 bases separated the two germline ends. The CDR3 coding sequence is TGTGCCAGCAGCCCGCGTGCCGAGTATGGCTACACCTTC. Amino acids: CASSPRAEYGYTF.